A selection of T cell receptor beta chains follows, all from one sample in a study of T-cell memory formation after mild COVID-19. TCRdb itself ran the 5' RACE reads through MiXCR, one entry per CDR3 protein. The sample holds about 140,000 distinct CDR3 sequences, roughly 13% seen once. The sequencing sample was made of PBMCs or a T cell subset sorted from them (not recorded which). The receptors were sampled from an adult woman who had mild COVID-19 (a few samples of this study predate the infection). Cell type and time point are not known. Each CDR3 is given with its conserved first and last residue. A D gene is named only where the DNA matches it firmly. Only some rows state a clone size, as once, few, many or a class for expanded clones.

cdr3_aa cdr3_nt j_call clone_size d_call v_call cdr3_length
CASSFGRGSTDTQYF TGTGCCAGCAGCTTTGGGCGGGGTAGCACAGATACGCAGTATTTT TRBJ2-3 . . TRBV7-3 15
CSVEEGQGLNYEQYF TGCAGCGTTGAAGAAGGCCAGGGGCTTAACTACGAGCAGTACTTC TRBJ2-7 few . TRBV29-1 15
CASSSWKGNSYEQYF TGTGCCAGCAGTTCCTGGAAGGGAAATTCCTACGAGCAGTACTTC TRBJ2-7 . . TRBV12-3/TRBV12-4 15
CATSDGTFGELFF TGTGCCACCAGTGATGGGACTTTCGGGGAGCTGTTTTTT TRBJ2-2 many . TRBV24-1 13
CASSDSQGFSPYEQYF TGTGCCAGCAGTGACTCACAGGGTTTCTCTCCCTACGAGCAGTACTTC TRBJ2-7 few . TRBV6-4 16
CASSQDPANTEAFF TGTGCCAGCAGCCAAGATCCGGCGAACACTGAAGCTTTCTTT TRBJ1-1 once . TRBV3-1 14
CASTRDPGLASYEQYF TGTGCCAGCACCCGGGACCCGGGGCTAGCGAGCTACGAGCAGTACTTC TRBJ2-7 few . TRBV3-1 16
CASGWGGTDTQYF TGTGCCAGCGGTTGGGGAGGGACAGATACGCAGTATTTT TRBJ2-3 few TRBD2 TRBV27 13
CASSSPGLKQETQYF TGTGCCAGCAGCTCCCCGGGACTGAAACAAGAGACCCAGTACTTC TRBJ2-5 many . TRBV7-6 15
CASIDRGTDTQYF TGTGCCAGCATTGACAGGGGAACAGATACGCAGTATTTT TRBJ2-3 once TRBD1 TRBV27 13
CASRSAGGPWTGELFF TGTGCCAGCAGATCAGCGGGAGGGCCGTGGACCGGGGAGCTGTTTTTT TRBJ2-2 . TRBD2 TRBV12-3/TRBV12-4 16
CATSGPGTGYAEQYF TGTGCCACCAGCGGCCCCGGGACAGGGTATGCCGAGCAGTACTTC TRBJ2-7 . TRBD1 TRBV15 15
CASSADQGAYEQYF TGTGCCAGCAGTGCGGATCAGGGGGCCTACGAGCAGTACTTC TRBJ2-7 few TRBD1 TRBV6-5 14
CASSVFLNSVSEQFF TGTGCCAGCAGCGTATTCCTAAATTCGGTCAGTGAGCAGTTCTTC TRBJ2-1 few . TRBV9 15
CASSLTGRDSYGYTF TGTGCCAGCAGCCTGACAGGGCGAGATAGCTATGGCTACACCTTC TRBJ1-2 . TRBD1 TRBV9 15
CAISEGQGYEQYF TGTGCCATCAGTGAAGGACAGGGCTACGAGCAGTACTTC TRBJ2-7 few TRBD1 TRBV10-3 13
CASSLGRYPYNEQFF TGTGCCAGCAGCTTAGGGCGCTACCCCTACAATGAGCAGTTCTTC TRBJ2-1 . . TRBV7-6 15
CASSPLGQDYNEQFF TGTGCCAGCAGCCCACTGGGACAGGATTACAATGAGCAGTTCTTC TRBJ2-1 . TRBD1 TRBV7-9 15
CASSYNPFSGWATDGYTF TGCGCCAGCAGCTACAACCCTTTTTCAGGGTGGGCCACGGATGGCTACACCTTC TRBJ1-2 . . TRBV4-1 18
CASNVAGGTTDTQYF TGTGCCAGCAATGTAGCGGGGGGTACCACAGATACGCAGTATTTT TRBJ2-3 few TRBD2 TRBV12-3/TRBV12-4 15
CASSRGTAPQQYF TGTGCCAGCAGCCGAGGGACCGCTCCCCAGCAGTACTTC TRBJ2-7 few . TRBV14 13
CASTLDQGDEQFF TGTGCCAGTACCCTTGACCAGGGCGATGAGCAGTTCTTC TRBJ2-1 few . TRBV6-5 13
CATSSPGQRGETQYF TGTGCCACCAGCAGCCCGGGACAAAGAGGGGAGACCCAGTACTTC TRBJ2-5 . . TRBV15 15
CSAREVSSTDTQYF TGCAGTGCTAGAGAGGTTAGCAGCACAGATACGCAGTATTTT TRBJ2-3 . . TRBV20-1 14
CASSTDTVNTEAFF TGTGCCAGTAGTACGGACACCGTGAACACTGAAGCTTTCTTT TRBJ1-1 . . TRBV19 14
CASSLEETTDTQYF TGCGCCAGCAGCTTGGAAGAGACCACAGATACGCAGTATTTT TRBJ2-3 few . TRBV5-1 14
CAAGGPYSNQPQHF TGTGCCGCAGGGGGGCCCTATAGCAATCAGCCCCAGCATTTT TRBJ1-5 once TRBD1 TRBV24-1 14
CASSPHVAAYNEQFF TGTGCCAGCAGCCCCCATGTGGCCGCCTACAATGAGCAGTTCTTC TRBJ2-1 few . TRBV7-8 15
CASSLRGGRFANTGELFF TGTGCCAGCAGCCTCCGTGGAGGTCGCTTTGCGAACACCGGGGAGCTGTTTTTT TRBJ2-2 . . TRBV7-3 18
CASSSSAGSGLNEQFF TGTGCCAGCAGCTCCTCAGCGGGGAGTGGCCTCAATGAGCAGTTCTTC TRBJ2-1 few TRBD2 TRBV7-3 16
CSAREDRGYYEQYF TGCAGTGCCCGCGAGGATCGGGGGTACTACGAGCAGTACTTC TRBJ2-7 few . TRBV20-1 14
CATSDPGHYGYTF TGTGCCACCAGTGATCCGGGTCACTATGGCTACACCTTC TRBJ1-2 many . TRBV24-1 13